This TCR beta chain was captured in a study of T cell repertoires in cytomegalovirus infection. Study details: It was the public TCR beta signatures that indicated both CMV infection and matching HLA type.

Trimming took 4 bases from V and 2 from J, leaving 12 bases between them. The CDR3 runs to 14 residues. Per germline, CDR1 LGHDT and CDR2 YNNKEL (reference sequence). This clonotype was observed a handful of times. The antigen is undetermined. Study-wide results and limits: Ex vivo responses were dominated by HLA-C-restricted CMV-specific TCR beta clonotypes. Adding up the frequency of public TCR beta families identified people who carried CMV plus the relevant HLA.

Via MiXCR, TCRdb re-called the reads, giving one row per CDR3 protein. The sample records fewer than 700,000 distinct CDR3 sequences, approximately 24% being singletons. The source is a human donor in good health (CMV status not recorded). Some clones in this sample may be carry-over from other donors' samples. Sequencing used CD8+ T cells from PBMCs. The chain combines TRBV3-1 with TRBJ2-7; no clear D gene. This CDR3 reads CASSPLLVAYEQYF. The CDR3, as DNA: TGTGCCAGCAGCCCGCTATTGGTCGCCTACGAGCAGTACTTC.